These T cell receptor beta chains were read from a single sample in a study of response to subunit inactivated influenza vaccine. TCRdb re-called the RT-PCR reads through MiXCR, storing one row per CDR3 protein. The sample yields 450,000 to 700,000 distinct CDR3 sequences, around 13% seen once. The sample here was PBMCs from blood, taken approximately 13 days after vaccination. All receptors derive from a man aged 45-65 years who received an inactivated influenza vaccine. Each CDR3 is given with its conserved first and last residue. The D gene is left open where the match is weak. Size is omitted from some rows. Given values are once, few, many or a class for expanded clones.

clone size	D gene	V gene	J gene	CDR3 protein	CDR3 DNA
.	.	TRBV14	TRBJ1-1	CASSQRALGTEAFF	TGTGCCAGCAGCCAGAGGGCCCTGGGAACTGAAGCTTTCTTT
few	.	TRBV5-5	TRBJ2-3	CASSFRENTDTQYF	TGTGCCAGCAGCTTTAGGGAGAACACAGATACGCAGTATTTT
few	.	TRBV7-2	TRBJ2-7	CASSAARGTYEQYF	TGTGCCAGCAGCGCCGCCAGGGGGACTTACGAGCAGTACTTC
.	.	TRBV28	TRBJ2-3	CASSSRQGRLTTDTQYF	TGTGCCAGCAGTTCGCGGCAGGGACGGCTGACCACAGATACGCAGTATTTT
.	TRBD2	TRBV3-1	TRBJ2-5	CASSPGLGETQYF	TGTGCCAGCAGCCCGGGACTAGGAGAGACCCAGTACTTC
few	TRBD2	TRBV11-2	TRBJ2-1	CASSSIAGGPGNEQFF	TGTGCCAGCAGCTCCATAGCGGGGGGCCCCGGCAATGAGCAGTTCTTC
few	.	TRBV7-2	TRBJ2-1	CASSLRLGHLSYNEQFF	TGTGCCAGCAGCTTACGCCTCGGCCACCTCTCCTACAATGAGCAGTTCTTC
.	.	TRBV27	TRBJ2-1	CASSGDLLSSYNEQFF	TGTGCCAGCAGTGGGGACCTCCTCAGCTCCTACAATGAGCAGTTCTTC
.	TRBD2	TRBV6-2/TRBV6-3	TRBJ2-2	CASYPGLAGTGELFF	TGTGCCAGCTATCCCGGACTAGCGGGTACCGGGGAGCTGTTTTTT
.	.	TRBV3-1	TRBJ2-2	CASSQRGAGHTGELFF	TGTGCCAGCAGCCAAAGGGGGGCAGGCCACACCGGGGAGCTGTTTTTT
.	TRBD1	TRBV5-1	TRBJ2-3	CASSPNTPGQRSPDTQYF	TGCGCCAGCAGCCCAAACACGCCGGGACAGAGATCCCCAGATACGCAGTATTTT
few	TRBD1	TRBV12-3/TRBV12-4	TRBJ1-1	CASRIQGGVEAFF	TGTGCCAGCAGGATACAGGGGGGGGTTGAAGCTTTCTTT
many	.	TRBV5-1	TRBJ2-7	CASSLVSNYEQYF	TGCGCCAGCAGCTTGGTTTCCAACTACGAGCAGTACTTC
.	TRBD2	TRBV14	TRBJ2-7	CASSLRDYSYEQYF	TGTGCCAGCAGCCTCCGGGACTACTCCTACGAGCAGTACTTC
many	.	TRBV18	TRBJ2-7	CASSPTAGSSHEQYF	TGTGCCAGCTCACCGACCGCAGGGAGTTCCCACGAGCAGTACTTC
.	.	TRBV6-2/TRBV6-3	TRBJ1-1	CASSWGTVRTEAFF	TGTGCCAGCAGTTGGGGGACGGTACGCACTGAAGCTTTCTTT
.	.	TRBV29-1	TRBJ2-3	CSVGTGGPDTQYF	TGCAGCGTTGGTACCGGGGGTCCAGATACGCAGTATTTT
few	TRBD1	TRBV6-2/TRBV6-3	TRBJ2-7	CASVRTGDYEQYF	TGTGCCAGCGTCAGGACAGGTGACTACGAGCAGTACTTC
.	TRBD2	TRBV7-6	TRBJ2-3	CASSSLGAGVPDTQYF	TGTGCCAGCAGCTCGCTCGGAGCGGGAGTCCCAGATACGCAGTATTTT
.	TRBD2	TRBV10-2	TRBJ2-7	CASSAGPSGVTYEQYF	TGCGCCAGCAGTGCAGGCCCTAGCGGGGTAACCTACGAGCAGTACTTC
.	.	TRBV28	TRBJ1-1	CASSLAGTSEAFF	TGTGCCAGCAGTTTGGCCGGGACGTCTGAAGCTTTCTTT
few	.	TRBV9	TRBJ2-3	CASSTGLAIADTQYF	TGTGCCAGCAGCACTGGGTTAGCGATCGCAGATACGCAGTATTTT
few	.	TRBV28	TRBJ1-5	CASSLTVPGAYQPQHF	TGTGCCAGCAGTTTAACCGTTCCAGGCGCGTATCAGCCCCAGCATTTT
.	TRBD1	TRBV20-1	TRBJ1-2	CSARVAGGTNYGYTF	TGCAGTGCTAGAGTTGCAGGGGGTACTAACTATGGCTACACCTTC
few	TRBD1	TRBV7-9	TRBJ2-7	CASSLGQASEQYF	TGTGCCAGCAGCCTGGGACAGGCTTCCGAGCAGTACTTC
.	TRBD2	TRBV20-1	TRBJ2-1	CSATTSGRSNEQFF	TGCAGTGCGACAACTAGCGGGAGGAGCAATGAGCAGTTCTTC
.	TRBD1	TRBV5-1	TRBJ2-1	CASSRGPANKEQFF	TGCGCCAGCAGCAGGGGGCCCGCCAACAAGGAGCAGTTCTTC
.	.	TRBV5-1	TRBJ2-7	CASSPDPDSYEQYF	TGCGCCAGCAGCCCCGACCCTGACAGTTACGAGCAGTACTTC
.	.	TRBV7-8	TRBJ1-5	CASSLEGRGTQPQHF	TGTGCCAGCAGCTTAGAGGGTAGGGGAACCCAGCCCCAGCATTTT
.	.	TRBV29-1	TRBJ2-1	CSVKDKGEQFF	TGCAGCGTCAAGGACAAGGGTGAGCAGTTCTTC
few	.	TRBV12-3/TRBV12-4	TRBJ2-7	CASSSAAGLGYEQYF	TGTGCCAGCAGTTCCGCGGCGGGGTTGGGCTACGAGCAGTACTTC
.	TRBD1	TRBV28	TRBJ2-7	CASSSTGTEGGQYF	TGTGCCAGCAGTTCGACAGGGACGGAAGGAGGGCAGTACTTC
many	.	TRBV6-5	TRBJ2-1	CASSYFIGRSTYNEQFF	TGTGCCAGCAGTTACTTCATCGGACGTAGTACCTACAATGAGCAGTTCTTC
few	TRBD1	TRBV10-3	TRBJ2-2	CAISEVGQGVGELFF	TGTGCCATCAGTGAGGTTGGACAGGGCGTCGGGGAGCTGTTTTTT
few	TRBD2	TRBV9	TRBJ2-7	CASSVGVSSGSPYEQYF	TGTGCCAGCAGCGTAGGGGTATCTAGCGGGAGCCCCTACGAGCAGTACTTC
many	.	TRBV7-2	TRBJ1-3	CASSLDGNTIYF	TGTGCCAGCAGCTTAGATGGAAACACCATATATTTT
.	.	TRBV6-5	TRBJ1-1	CASSYSFGRTEAFF	TGTGCCAGCAGTTACTCATTTGGGCGGACTGAAGCTTTCTTT
.	.	TRBV15	TRBJ2-4	CATSSVRYKNIQYF	TGTGCCACCAGCTCAGTTCGGTACAAAAACATTCAGTACTTC